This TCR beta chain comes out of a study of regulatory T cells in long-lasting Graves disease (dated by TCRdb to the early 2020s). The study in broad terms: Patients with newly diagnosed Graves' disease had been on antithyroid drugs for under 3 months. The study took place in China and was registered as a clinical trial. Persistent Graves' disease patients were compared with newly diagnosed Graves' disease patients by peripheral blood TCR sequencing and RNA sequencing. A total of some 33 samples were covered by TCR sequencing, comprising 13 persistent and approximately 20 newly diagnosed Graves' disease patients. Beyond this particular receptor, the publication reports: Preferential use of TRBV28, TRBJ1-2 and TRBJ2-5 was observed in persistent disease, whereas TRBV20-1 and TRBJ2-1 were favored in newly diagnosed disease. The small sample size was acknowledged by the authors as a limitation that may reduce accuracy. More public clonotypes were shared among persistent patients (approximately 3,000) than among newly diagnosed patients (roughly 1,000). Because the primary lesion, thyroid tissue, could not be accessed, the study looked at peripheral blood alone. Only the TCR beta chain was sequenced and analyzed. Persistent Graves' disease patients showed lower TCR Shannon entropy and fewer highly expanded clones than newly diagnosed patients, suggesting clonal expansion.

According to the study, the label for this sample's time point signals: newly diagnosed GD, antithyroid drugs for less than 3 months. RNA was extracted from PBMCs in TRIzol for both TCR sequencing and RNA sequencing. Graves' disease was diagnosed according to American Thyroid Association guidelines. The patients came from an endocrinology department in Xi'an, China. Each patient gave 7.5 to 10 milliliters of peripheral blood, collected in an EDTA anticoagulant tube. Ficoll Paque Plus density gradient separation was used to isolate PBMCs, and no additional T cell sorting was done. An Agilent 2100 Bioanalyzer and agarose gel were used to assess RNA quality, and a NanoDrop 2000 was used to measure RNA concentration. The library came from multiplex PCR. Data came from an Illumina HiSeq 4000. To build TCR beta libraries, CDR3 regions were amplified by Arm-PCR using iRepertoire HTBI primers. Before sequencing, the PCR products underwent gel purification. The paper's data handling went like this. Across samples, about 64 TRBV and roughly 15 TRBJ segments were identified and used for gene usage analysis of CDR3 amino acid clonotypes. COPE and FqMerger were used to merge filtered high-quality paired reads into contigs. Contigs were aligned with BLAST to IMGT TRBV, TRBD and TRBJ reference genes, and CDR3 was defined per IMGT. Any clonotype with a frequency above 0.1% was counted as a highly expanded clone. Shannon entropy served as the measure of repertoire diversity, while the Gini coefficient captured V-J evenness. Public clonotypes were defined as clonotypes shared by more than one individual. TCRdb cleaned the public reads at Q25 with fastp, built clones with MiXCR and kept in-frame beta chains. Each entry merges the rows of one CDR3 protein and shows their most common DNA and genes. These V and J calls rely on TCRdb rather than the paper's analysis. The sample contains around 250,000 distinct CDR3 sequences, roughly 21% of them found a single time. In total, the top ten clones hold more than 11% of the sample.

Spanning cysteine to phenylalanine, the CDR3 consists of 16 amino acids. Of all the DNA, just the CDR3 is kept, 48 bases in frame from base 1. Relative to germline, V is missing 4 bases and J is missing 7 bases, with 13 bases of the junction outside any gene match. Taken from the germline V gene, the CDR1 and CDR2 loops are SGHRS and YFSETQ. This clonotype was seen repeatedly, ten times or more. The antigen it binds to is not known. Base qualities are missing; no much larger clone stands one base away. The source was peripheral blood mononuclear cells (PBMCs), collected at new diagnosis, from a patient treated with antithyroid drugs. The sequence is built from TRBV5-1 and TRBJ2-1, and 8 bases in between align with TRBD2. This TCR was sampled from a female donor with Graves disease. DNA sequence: TGCGCCAGCAGCCGTAATGCCGGGACTAGAGCGAATGAGCAGTTCTTC. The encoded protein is CASSRNAGTRANEQFF. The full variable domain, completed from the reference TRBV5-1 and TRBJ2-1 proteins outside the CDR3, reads KAGVTQTPRYLIKTRGQQVTLSCSPISGHRSVSWYQQTPGQGLQFLFEYFSETQRNKGNFPGRFSGRQFSNSRSEMNVSTLELGDSALYLCASSRNAGTRANEQFFGPGTRLTVL.